This T cell receptor beta chain comes out of a study of EBV T-cell therapy then PD-1 blockade in nasopharyngeal carcinoma (TCRdb year 2021). On this clone itself: The clone's antigen remains unknown. No base quality values were provided; no much bigger clone lies one nucleotide off.

Genomic DNA was extracted from sorted cells using the Qiagen DNeasy Kit. TCR beta chain deep sequencing was performed on the immunoSEQ platform. The original pipeline was this. Repertoire data analysis was performed with the immunoSEQ Analyzer software. TCRdb retrieved this table from immuneACCESS and kept in-frame rearrangements only. Not all clones are present; in checked studies, unresolved V genes account for under half, and no reason is known for the remainder. V, J and clone size derive from that table, while D and trimming were established from the DNA sequence. For this sample the table gives some 20,000 clones, of which about four fifths were detected only once. Together, the top ten hold around 31% of the sample. Taken with the paper, the label for treatment or condition translates to: AdE1-LMPpoly-expanded autologous EBV-specific T-cell therapy followed by anti-PD-1 nivolumab. Germline trimming: 6 bases from V, 4 bases from J; junction bases outside gene matches: 5. Including cysteine and phenylalanine, the CDR3 has 15 amino acids. Only the CDR3 DNA stays, 45 bases, in frame from base 1. Taken from the germline V gene, the CDR1 and CDR2 loops are MRHNA and SNTAGT.

This sequence was found in a man aged 35 to 55 with nasopharyngeal carcinoma. This specimen was CD8+ T cells from blood, taken between days 25 and 35 from a patient whose treatment included autologous EBV-specific T cells and nivolumab. The chain is assembled from TRBV6-4 and TRBJ2-1; TRBD2 matches 11 bases in the middle. The DNA sequence is TGTGCCAGCAGCGCTTCTAGCGGGGGGTACAATGAGCAGTTCTTC. Translated, this is CASSASSGGYNEQFF.